The present T cell receptor (beta chain) was sequenced within a study of T-cell reconstitution after alpha-beta-depleted transplantation in children. This clonotype was counted ten times or more. Preparation of the TCRbeta library used unique molecular identifiers. TCRdb reprocessed the PCR reads with MiXCR, giving one entry per CDR3 protein. The repertoire holds over 85,000 distinct CDR3 sequences, with approximately 10% as singletons. This CDR3 region has 13 residues. Germline lookup yields CDR1 SGHRS and CDR2 YFSETQ. The V and J ends lost 4 bases and 9 bases, in that order; junction bases with no gene match: 4.

The rearrangement links TRBV5-1 to TRBJ2-1, with 10 bases identical to TRBD2. The clonotype comes from a human donor who donated a stem cell graft to a child with acute lymphoblastic leukemia. The sequences come from PBMCs from the stem cell graft donor, collected from the stem cell graft. The CDR3 DNA is TGCGCCAGCAGCATCAGCGGGAGGGTTGAGCAGTTCTTC. Amino acid sequence: CASSISGRVEQFF.